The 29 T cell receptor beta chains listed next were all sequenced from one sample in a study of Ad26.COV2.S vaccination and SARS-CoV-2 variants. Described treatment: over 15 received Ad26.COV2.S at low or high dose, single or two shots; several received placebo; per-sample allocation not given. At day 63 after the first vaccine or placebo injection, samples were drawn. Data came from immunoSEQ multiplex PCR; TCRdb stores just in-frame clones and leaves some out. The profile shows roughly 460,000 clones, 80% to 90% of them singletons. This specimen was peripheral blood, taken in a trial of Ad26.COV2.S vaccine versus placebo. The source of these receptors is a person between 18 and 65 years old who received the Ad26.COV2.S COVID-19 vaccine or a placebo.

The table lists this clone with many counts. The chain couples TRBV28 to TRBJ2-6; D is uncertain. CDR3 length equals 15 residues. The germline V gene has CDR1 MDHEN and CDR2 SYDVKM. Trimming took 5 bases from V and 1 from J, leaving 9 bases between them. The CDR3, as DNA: TGTGCCAGCAGTGAAACCGTTTCTGGGGCCAACGTCCTGACTTTC. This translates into CASSETVSGANVLTF.

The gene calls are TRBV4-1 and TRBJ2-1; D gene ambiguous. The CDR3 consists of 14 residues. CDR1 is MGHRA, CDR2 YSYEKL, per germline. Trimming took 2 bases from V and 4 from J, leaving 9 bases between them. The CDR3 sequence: CASSQYDTYNEQFF. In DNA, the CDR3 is TGCGCCAGCAGCCAATACGACACTTACAATGAGCAGTTCTTC.

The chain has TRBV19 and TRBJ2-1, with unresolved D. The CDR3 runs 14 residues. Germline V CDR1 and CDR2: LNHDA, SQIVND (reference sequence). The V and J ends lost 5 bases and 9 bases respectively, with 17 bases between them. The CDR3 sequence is CASSSTLEGGEQFF. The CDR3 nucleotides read TGTGCCAGTAGTTCGACCCTGGAAGGCGGTGAGCAGTTCTTC.

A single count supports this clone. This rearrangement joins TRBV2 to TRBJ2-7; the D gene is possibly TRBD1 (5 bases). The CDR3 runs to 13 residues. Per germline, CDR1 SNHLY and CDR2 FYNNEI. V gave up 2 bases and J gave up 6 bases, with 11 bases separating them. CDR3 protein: CASSESGRTEQYF. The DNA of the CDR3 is TGTGCCAGCAGTGAATCAGGGCGAACCGAGCAGTACTTC.

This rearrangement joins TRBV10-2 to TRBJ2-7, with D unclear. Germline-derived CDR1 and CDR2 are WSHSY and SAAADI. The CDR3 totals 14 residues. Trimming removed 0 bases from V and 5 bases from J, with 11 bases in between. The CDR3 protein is CASSESLLLNEQYF. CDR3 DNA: TGCGCCAGCAGTGAGTCTCTTCTCCTCAACGAGCAGTACTTC.

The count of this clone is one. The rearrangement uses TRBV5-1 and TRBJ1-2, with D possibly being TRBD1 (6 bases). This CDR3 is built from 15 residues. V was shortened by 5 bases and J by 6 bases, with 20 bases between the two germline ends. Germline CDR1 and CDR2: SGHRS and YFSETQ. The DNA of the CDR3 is TGCGCCAGCAGTAGAGATGGACAGAATTGGGATGGCTACACCTTC. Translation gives CASSRDGQNWDGYTF.

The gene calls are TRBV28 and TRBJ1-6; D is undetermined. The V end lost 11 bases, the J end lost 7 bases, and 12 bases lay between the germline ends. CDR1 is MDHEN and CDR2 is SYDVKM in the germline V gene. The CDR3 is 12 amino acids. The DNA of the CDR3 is TGTGCCGCGGGAGGAGTAAATTCACCCCTCCACTTT. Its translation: CAAGGVNSPLHF.

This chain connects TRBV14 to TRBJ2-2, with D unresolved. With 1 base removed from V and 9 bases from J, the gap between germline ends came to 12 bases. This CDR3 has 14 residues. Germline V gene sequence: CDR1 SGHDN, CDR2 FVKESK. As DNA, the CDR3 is TGTGCCAGCAGCCAAGTCGGCGGTGAGCGGGAGCTGTTTTTT. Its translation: CASSQVGGERELFF.

The CDR3 reads CASSYSGQGVYEQYF. The CDR3 nucleotides read TGTGCCAGCAGTTACTCTGGACAGGGGGTCTACGAGCAGTACTTC. The J gene is TRBJ2-7, the V gene TRBV6-5; TRBD1 agrees at 10 bases. The CDR3 contains 15 residues. With 0 bases clipped from V and 3 bases from J, the junction kept 2 bases outside the gene matches. The V gene's germline CDR1 is MNHEY and CDR2 SVGAGI.

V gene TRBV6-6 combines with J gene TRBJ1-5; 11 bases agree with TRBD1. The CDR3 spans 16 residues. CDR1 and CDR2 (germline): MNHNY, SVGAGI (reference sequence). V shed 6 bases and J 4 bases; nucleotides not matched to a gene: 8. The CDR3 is CASRATGTGGNQPQHF. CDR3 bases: TGTGCCAGCAGAGCAACCGGGACAGGGGGAAATCAGCCCCAGCATTTT.

The DNA of the CDR3 is TGTGCCTGGAGTTGGGGGGGGGCGTACGAGCAGTACTTC. It specifies CAWSWGGAYEQYF. The chain uses TRBV30 and TRBJ2-7, with D perhaps matching TRBD2 (7 bases). The CDR3 has 13 amino acids. Trimming pared 2 bases from V and 4 bases from J, leaving 12 bases between. Germline V gives CDR1 GTSNPN, CDR2 SVGIG (reference sequence).

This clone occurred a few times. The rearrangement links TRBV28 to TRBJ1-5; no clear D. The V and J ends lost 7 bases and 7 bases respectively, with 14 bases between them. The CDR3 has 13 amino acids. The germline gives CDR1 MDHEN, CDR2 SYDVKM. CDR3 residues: CASTVPGVQPQHF. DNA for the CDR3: TGTGCCAGCACCGTTCCCGGGGTGCAGCCCCAGCATTTT.

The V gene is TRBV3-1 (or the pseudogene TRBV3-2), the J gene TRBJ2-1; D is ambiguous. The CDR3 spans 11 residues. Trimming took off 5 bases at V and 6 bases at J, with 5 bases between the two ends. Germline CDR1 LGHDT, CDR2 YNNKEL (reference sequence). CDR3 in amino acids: CASSAVNEQFF. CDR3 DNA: TGTGCCAGCAGCGCAGTCAATGAGCAGTTCTTC.

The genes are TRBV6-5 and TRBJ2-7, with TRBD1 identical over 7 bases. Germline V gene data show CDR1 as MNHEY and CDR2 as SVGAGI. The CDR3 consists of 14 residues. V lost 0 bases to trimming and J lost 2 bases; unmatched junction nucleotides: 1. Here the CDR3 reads CASSYSGQTYEQYF. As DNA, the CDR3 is TGTGCCAGCAGTTACTCGGGACAGACCTACGAGCAGTACTTC.

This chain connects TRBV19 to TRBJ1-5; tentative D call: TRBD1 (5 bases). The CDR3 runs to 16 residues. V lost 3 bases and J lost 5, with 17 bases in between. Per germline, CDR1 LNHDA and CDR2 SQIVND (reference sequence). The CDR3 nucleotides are TGTGCCAGTAGTATTGTCGGGGGGAATGCTCATCAGCCCCAGCATTTT. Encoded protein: CASSIVGGNAHQPQHF. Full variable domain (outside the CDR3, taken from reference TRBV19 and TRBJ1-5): DGGITQSPKYLFRKEGQNVTLSCEQNLNHDAMYWYRQDPGQGLRLIYYSQIVNDFQKGDIAEGYSVSREKKESFPLTVTSAQKNPTAFYLCASSIVGGNAHQPQHFGDGTRLSIL.

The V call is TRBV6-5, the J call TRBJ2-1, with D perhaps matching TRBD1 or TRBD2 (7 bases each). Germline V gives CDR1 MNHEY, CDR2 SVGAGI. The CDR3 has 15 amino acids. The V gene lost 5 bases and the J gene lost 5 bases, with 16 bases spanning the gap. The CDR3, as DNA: TGTGCCAGCAGTCTGACAGGGAGGGCCAACAATGAGCAGTTCTTC. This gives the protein CASSLTGRANNEQFF.

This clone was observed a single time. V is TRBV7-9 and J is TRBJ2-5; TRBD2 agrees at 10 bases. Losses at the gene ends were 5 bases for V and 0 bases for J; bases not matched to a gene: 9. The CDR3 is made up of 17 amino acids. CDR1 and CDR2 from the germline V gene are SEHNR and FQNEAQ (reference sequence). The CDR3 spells CASSIPGLALYQETQYF. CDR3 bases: TGTGCCAGCAGCATCCCGGGACTAGCGTTGTACCAAGAGACCCAGTACTTC.

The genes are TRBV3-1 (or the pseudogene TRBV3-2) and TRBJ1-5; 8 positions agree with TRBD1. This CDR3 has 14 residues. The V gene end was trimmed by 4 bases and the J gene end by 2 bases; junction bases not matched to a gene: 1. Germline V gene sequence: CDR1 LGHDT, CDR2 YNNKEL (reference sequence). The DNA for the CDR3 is TGTGCCAGCAGCCTGACAGGGGGCAATCAGCCCCAGCATTTT. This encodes CASSLTGGNQPQHF.

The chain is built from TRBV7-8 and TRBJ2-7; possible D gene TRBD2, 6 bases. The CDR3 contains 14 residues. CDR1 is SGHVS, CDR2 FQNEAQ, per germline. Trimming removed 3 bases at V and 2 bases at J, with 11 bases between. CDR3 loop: CASSFGGETYEQYF. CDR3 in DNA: TGTGCCAGCAGCTTCGGCGGGGAGACCTACGAGCAGTACTTC.

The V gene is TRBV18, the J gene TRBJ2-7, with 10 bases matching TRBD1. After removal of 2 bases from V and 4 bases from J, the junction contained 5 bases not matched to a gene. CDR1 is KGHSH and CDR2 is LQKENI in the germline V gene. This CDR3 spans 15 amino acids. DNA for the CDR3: TGTGCCAGCTCACCAGTACGGGACAGGGGTTACGAGCAGTACTTC. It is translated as CASSPVRDRGYEQYF.

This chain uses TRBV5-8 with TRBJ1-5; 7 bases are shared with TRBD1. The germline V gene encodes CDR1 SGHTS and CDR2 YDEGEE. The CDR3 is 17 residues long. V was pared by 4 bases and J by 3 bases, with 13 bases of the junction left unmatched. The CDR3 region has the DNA TGTGCCAGCAGCGACTCGGACCGGACAGGAGTCAATCAGCCCCAGCATTTT. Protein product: CASSDSDRTGVNQPQHF.

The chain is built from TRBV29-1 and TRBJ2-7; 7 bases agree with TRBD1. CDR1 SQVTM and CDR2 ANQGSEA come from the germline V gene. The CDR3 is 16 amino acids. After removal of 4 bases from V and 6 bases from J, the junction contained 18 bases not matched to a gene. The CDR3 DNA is TGCAGCGTTGCTTTTATACAGGGGCCCCTAAGGGGCGAGCAGTACTTC. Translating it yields CSVAFIQGPLRGEQYF.

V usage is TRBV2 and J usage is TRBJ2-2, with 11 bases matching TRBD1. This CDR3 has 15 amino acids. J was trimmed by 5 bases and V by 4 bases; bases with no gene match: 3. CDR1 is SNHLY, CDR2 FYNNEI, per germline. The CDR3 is CASSGGTGGTGELFF. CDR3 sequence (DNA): TGTGCCAGCAGTGGGGGGACAGGGGGAACCGGGGAGCTGTTTTTT.

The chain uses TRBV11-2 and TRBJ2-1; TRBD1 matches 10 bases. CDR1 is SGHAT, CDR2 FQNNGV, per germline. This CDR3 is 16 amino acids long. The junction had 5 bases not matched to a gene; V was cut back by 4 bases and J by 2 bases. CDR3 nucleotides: TGTGCCAGCAGCTATGACAGGGGGCGCGCCTACAATGAGCAGTTCTTC. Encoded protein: CASSYDRGRAYNEQFF.

This CDR3 is CASSLGPHEQYF. The CDR3 nucleotides are TGTGCCAGCAGTTTAGGCCCCCACGAGCAGTACTTC. This chain connects TRBV12-3 or TRBV12-4 to TRBJ2-7; D remains ambiguous. V lost 1 base and J 5 bases, leaving 6 bases between the germline ends. The CDR3 consists of 12 residues.

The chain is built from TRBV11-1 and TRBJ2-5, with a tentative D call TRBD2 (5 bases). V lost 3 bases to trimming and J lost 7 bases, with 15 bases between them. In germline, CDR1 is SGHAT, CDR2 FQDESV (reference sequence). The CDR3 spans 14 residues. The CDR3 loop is CASSFGPARGTQYF. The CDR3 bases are TGTGCCAGCAGCTTTGGACCGGCTCGGGGGACCCAGTACTTC.

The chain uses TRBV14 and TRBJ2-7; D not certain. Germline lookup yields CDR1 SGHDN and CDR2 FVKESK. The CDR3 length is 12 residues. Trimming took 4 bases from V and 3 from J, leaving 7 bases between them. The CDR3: CASSLSRYEQYF. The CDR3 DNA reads TGTGCCAGCAGCCTCAGCCGCTACGAGCAGTACTTC.

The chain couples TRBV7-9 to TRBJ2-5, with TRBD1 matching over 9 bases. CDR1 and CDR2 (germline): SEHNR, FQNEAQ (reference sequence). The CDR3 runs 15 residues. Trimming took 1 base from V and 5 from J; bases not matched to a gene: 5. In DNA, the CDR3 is TGTGCCAGCAGCTTAGTGGGACAGGGTCCCGAGACCCAGTACTTC. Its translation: CASSLVGQGPETQYF.

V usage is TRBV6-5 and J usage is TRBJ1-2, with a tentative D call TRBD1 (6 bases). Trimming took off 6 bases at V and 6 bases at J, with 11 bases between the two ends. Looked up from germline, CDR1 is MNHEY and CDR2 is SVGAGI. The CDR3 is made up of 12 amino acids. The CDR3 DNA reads TGTGCCAGCAGAGCAGGGGCTCATGGCTACACCTTC. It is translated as CASRAGAHGYTF.